This TCR beta chain comes out of a study of type 1 regulatory T cells. Study overall: T-allo10 is a Tr1-enriched, alloantigen-specific CD4 T cell product made in vitro.

TCRdb independently ran MiXCR on the reads; one entry per CDR3 protein. The sample lists over 90,000 distinct CDR3 sequences; less than 40% were seen once. With 3 bases removed from V and 6 bases from J, the gap between germline ends came to 9 bases. Germline loops: CDR1 LNHDA, CDR2 SQIVND (reference sequence). The CDR3 is 13 amino acids. The sequenced sample consisted of CD4+ T cells, either the whole sample or a sorted fraction (not recorded which). The receptor was isolated from a human donor in good health. The chain has TRBV19 and TRBJ2-1, with no clear D. The DNA for the CDR3 is TGTGCCAGTAGTATGGCCCTCTTCAATGAGCAGTTCTTC. This translates into CASSMALFNEQFF.